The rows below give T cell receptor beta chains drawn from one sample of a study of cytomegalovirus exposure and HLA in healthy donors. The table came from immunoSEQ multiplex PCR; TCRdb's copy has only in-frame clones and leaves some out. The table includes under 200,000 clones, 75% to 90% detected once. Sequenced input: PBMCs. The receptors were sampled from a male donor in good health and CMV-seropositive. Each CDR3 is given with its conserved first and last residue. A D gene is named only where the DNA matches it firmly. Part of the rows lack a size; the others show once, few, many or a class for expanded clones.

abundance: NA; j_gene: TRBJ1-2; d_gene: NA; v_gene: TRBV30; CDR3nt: TGTGCCTGGAGTACCCCCGGGGGGGCGGCTAACTATGGCTACACCTTC; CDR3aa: CAWSTPGGAANYGYTF
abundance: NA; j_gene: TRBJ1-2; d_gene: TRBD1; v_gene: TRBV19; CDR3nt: TGTGCCAGTACCAATTATCCGGGACAGATAAACTATGGCTACACCTTC; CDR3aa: CASTNYPGQINYGYTF
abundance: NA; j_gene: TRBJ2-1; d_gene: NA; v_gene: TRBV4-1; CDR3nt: TGCGCCAGCACCGTTGGTGTAGCGGATTCCTACAATGAGCAGTTCTTC; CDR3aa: CASTVGVADSYNEQFF
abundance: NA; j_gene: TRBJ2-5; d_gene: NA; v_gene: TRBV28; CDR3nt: TGTGCCAGCACCCCGAGCCGGGAGTACCAAGAGACCCAGTACTTC; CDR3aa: CASTPSREYQETQYF
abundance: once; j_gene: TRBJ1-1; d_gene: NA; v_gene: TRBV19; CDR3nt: TGTGCCAGTAGTATAGATACCCGGCCTTTGAGGGACACTGAAGCTTTCTTT; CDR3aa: CASSIDTRPLRDTEAFF
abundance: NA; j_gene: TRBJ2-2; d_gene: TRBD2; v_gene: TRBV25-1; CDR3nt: TGTGCCAGCAAGGCGGGTCTACTAGCGGGGACCGGGGAGCTGTTTTTT; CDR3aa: CASKAGLLAGTGELFF
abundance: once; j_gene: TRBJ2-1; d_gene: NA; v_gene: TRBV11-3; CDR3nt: TGTGCCAGCAGCTTAGTACTAGAAGCTGAGCAGTTCTTC; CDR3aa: CASSLVLEAEQFF
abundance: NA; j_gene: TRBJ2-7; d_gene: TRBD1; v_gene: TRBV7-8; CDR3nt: TGTGCCAGCAGCCCGGGGGACAGGGACTACGAGCAGTACTTC; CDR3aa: CASSPGDRDYEQYF
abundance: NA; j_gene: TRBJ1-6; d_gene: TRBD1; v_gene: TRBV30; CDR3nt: TGTGCCTGGAGTCTGGGGACAGGGGGTTCACCCCTCCACTTT; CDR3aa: CAWSLGTGGSPLHF
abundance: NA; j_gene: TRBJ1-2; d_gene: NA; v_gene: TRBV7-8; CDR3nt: TGTGCCAGCAGCTTCCTGGGGGGGACCTATGGCTACACCTTC; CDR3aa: CASSFLGGTYGYTF
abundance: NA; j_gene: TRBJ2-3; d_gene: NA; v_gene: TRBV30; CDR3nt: TGTGCCTGGAGTCCAGGGTTGGATACGCAGTATTTT; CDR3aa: CAWSPGLDTQYF
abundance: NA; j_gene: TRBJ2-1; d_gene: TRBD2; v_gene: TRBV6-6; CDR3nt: TGTGCCAGCAGTGGGACTAGCGGGTCCTACAATGAGCAGTTCTTC; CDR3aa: CASSGTSGSYNEQFF
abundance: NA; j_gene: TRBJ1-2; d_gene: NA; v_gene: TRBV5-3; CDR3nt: TGTGCCAGAAGCTCCGATTACCAGGACCGGGGGGCTTATGGCTACACCTTC; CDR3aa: CARSSDYQDRGAYGYTF
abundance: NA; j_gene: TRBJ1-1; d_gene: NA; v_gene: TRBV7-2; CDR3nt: TGTGCCAGCAGAGCGAACACTGAAGCTTTCTTT; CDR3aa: CASRANTEAFF
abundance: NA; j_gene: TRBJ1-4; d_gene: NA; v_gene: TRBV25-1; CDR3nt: TGTGCCAGCAGTGAATATCCGACATCGACAGGTGAAAAACTGTTTTTT; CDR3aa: CASSEYPTSTGEKLFF
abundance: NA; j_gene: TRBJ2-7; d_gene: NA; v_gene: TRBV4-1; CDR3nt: TGCGCCAGCAGCCACCCTAGGGGCTTTGCCGAGCAGTACTTC; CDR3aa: CASSHPRGFAEQYF
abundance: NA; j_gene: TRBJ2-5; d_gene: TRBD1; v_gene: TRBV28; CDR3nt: TGTGCCAGCAGTTTATGGCCACGACAGGGTCTGGAGACCCAGTACTTC; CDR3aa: CASSLWPRQGLETQYF
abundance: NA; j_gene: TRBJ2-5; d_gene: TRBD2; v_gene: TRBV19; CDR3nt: TGTGCCAGTAGTAAGCGGGAGGGAGAGACCCAGTACTTC; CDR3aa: CASSKREGETQYF
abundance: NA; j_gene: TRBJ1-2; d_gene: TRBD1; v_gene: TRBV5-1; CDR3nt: TGCGCCAGCAGCTCTAACCAGGGGGCAAGTGGCTACACCTTC; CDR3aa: CASSSNQGASGYTF
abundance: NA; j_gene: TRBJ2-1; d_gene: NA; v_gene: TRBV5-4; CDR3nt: TGTGCCAGCCAAACCGAATTGGCACACAATGAGCAGTTCTTC; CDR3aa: CASQTELAHNEQFF
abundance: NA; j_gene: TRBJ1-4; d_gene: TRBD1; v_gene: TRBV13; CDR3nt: TGTGCCAGCAGCTTAAGGCAGGGGGCGACTAATGAAAAACTGTTTTTT; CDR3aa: CASSLRQGATNEKLFF
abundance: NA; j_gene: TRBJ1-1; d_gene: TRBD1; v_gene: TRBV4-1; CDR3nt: TGCGCCAGCAGCCAAGAGGGACAGGGGAGAACTGAAGCTTTCTTT; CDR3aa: CASSQEGQGRTEAFF
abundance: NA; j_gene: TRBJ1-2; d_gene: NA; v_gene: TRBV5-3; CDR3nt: TGTGCCCCGGGGGATGGCTACACCTTC; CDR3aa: CAPGDGYTF
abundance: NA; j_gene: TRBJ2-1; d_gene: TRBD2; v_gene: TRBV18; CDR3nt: TGTGCCAGCTCACCTCCATTTAGCGGGTGGAATGAGCAGTTCTTC; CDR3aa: CASSPPFSGWNEQFF
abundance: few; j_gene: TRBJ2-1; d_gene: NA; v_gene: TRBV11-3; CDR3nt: TGTGCCAGCAGCTTAGACCCAACCGGGGAGCAGTTCTTC; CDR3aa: CASSLDPTGEQFF
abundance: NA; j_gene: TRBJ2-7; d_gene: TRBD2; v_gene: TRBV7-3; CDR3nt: TGTGCCAGCAGCCCCGGACTAGGGCATACCTACGAGCAGTACTTC; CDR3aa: CASSPGLGHTYEQYF
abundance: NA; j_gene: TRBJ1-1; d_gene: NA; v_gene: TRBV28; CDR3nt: TGTGCCAGCAGTTTAGGATTCGGGGGAAGGGCTGAAGCTTTCTTT; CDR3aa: CASSLGFGGRAEAFF
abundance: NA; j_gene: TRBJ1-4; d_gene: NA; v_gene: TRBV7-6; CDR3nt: TGTGCCAGCAGCCTTGGACACGACTCAACTAATGAAAAACTGTTTTTT; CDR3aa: CASSLGHDSTNEKLFF
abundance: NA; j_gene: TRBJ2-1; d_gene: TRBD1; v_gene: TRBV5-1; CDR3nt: TGCGCCAGTAAAGGCCCTATTGCGGGACAGGGCCCAAGATCCTACAATGAGCAGTTCTTC; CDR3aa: CASKGPIAGQGPRSYNEQFF
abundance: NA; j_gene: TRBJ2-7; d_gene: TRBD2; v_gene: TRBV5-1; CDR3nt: TGCGCCAGCAGCCCGGGACTAGCGGGTTTCTACGAGCAGTACTTC; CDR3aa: CASSPGLAGFYEQYF
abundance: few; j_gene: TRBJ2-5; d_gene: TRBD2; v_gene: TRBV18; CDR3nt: TGTGCCAGCTCACCGATTAGCGGGGGGCAAGAGACCCAGTACTTC; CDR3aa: CASSPISGGQETQYF
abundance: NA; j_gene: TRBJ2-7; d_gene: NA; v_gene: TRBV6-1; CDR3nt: TGTGCCAGCAGCACCGACGGCGGCGAGCAGTACTTC; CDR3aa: CASSTDGGEQYF
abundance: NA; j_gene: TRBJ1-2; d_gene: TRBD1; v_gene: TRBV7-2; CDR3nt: TGTGCCAGCAGCTTAAATCCGACAGGGCTCTATGGCTACACCTTC; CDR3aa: CASSLNPTGLYGYTF
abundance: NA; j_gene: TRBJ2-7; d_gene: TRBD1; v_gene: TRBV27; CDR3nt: TGTGCCAGCAGAAAACCCCGACAGGGGGCGGGGTACGAGCAGTACTTC; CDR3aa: CASRKPRQGAGYEQYF
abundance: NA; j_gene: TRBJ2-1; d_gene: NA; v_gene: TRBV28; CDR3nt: TGTGCCAGCAGGAGGGCAAGCTCCTACAATGAGCAGTTCTTC; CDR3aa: CASRRASSYNEQFF
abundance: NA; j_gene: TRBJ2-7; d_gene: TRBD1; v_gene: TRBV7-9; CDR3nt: TGTGCCAGCAGCTTATCAGGGACAGGGGGCTACGAGCAGTACTTC; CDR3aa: CASSLSGTGGYEQYF
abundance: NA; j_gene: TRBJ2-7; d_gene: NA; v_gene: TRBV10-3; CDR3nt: TGTGCCATCAGTGAGAGGACAGACTACGAGCAGTACTTC; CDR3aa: CAISERTDYEQYF
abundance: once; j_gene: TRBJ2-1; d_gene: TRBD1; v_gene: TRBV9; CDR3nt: TGTGCCAGCAGCGTAGGAGGGGCCCGGGACAGGTCGAATGAGCAGTTCTTC; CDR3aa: CASSVGGARDRSNEQFF
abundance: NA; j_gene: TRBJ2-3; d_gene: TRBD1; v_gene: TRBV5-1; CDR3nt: TGCGCCAGCAGCTATGGGGGCGGGGGACAGGGAGCAGATACGCAGTATTTT; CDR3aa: CASSYGGGGQGADTQYF
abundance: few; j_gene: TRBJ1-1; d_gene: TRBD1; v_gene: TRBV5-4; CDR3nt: TGTGCCAGCAGCTACAGGGGGCTCGGCACTGAAGCTTTCTTT; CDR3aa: CASSYRGLGTEAFF
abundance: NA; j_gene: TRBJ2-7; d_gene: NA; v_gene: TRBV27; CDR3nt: TGTGCCAGCAGTGTACGAGGGGGCGAGCAGTACTTC; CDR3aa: CASSVRGGEQYF
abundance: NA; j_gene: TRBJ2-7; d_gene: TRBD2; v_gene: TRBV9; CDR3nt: TGTGCCAGCAGCGCACCGGGACTAGCGGGAGGCTACGAGCAGTACTTC; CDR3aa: CASSAPGLAGGYEQYF
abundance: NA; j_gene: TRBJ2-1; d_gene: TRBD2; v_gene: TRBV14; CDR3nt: TGTGCCAGCAGCCTGGGACTAGCGGGAGTAAACTATGAGCAGTTCTTC; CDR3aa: CASSLGLAGVNYEQFF
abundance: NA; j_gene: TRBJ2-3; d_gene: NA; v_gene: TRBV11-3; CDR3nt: TGTGCCAGCAGCTTGGGGCACACAGATACGCAGTATTTT; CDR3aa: CASSLGHTDTQYF
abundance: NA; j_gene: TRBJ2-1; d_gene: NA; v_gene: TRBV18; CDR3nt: TGTGCCAGCTCACCGCCCAGCAGGGCCTACAATGAGCAGTTCTTC; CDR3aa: CASSPPSRAYNEQFF
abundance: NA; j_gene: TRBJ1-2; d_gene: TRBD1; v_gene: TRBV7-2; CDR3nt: TGTGCCAGCAGTGACAGGGGAGGGGGCTACACCTTC; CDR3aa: CASSDRGGGYTF
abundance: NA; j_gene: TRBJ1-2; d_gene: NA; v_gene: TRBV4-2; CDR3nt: TGTGCCAGCAGCCAAGGTCGGGAAGGGCAAGGCTACACCTTC; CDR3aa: CASSQGREGQGYTF
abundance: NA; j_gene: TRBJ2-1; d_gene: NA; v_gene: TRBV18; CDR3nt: TGTGCCAGCTCGCTCTCAGGGGATGGAGAGCAGTTCTTC; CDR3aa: CASSLSGDGEQFF